This TCR beta chain was obtained from a study of CDR3 diversity in severe acne. TCRdb recomputed calls from the PCR reads with MiXCR, one row per CDR3 protein. The data show around 100,000 distinct CDR3 sequences, around 56% seen once. V lost 1 base, J lost 6 bases, and 13 bases lay in between. In germline, CDR1 is SGDLS, CDR2 YYNGEE. The CDR3 has 15 amino acids. The sequenced sample was blood. This TCR was recovered from a male donor with acne. The chain recombines TRBV9 with TRBJ2-2; no clear D gene. The CDR3 protein is CASSVLGAGPGELFF. DNA for the CDR3: TGTGCCAGCAGCGTACTCGGCGCTGGGCCCGGGGAGCTGTTTTTT.